Shown below are 16 T cell receptor beta chains from a single sample sequenced in a study of blood T cell repertoires in COVID-19. Sequencing used immunoSEQ multiplex PCR; TCRdb keeps in-frame clones, though not all of them. The sample lists over 150,000 clones; almost 85% were seen once. The sequenced sample consisted of peripheral blood. These receptors came from a woman aged 80 or over with COVID-19, enrolled during active disease.

The chain links TRBV30 to TRBJ1-2; D is unresolved. CDR1 GTSNPN and CDR2 SVGIG come from the germline V gene (reference sequence). Trimming stripped 0 bases from V and 8 bases from J, with 13 bases between. There are 13 residues in the CDR3. CDR3 amino acids: CAWSVMGRGGYTF. CDR3 DNA: TGTGCCTGGAGTGTAATGGGGAGAGGAGGCTACACCTTC.

This sequence joins TRBV19 and TRBJ1-3; 8 bases are shared with TRBD1. The junction had 3 bases not matched to a gene; V was cut back by 5 bases and J by 6 bases. The CDR3 loop spans 13 amino acids. Germline V gene data show CDR1 as LNHDA and CDR2 as SQIVND (reference sequence). CDR3 sequence reads: CASSGTGENTIYF. The CDR3 region has the DNA TGTGCCAGTAGTGGGACAGGCGAAAACACCATATATTTT. Full variable domain (outside the CDR3, taken from reference TRBV19 and TRBJ1-3): DGGITQSPKYLFRKEGQNVTLSCEQNLNHDAMYWYRQDPGQGLRLIYYSQIVNDFQKGDIAEGYSVSREKKESFPLTVTSAQKNPTAFYLCASSGTGENTIYFGEGSWLTVV.

The chain employs TRBV18 and TRBJ2-5, with a possible D match to TRBD1 (6 bases). CDR3 length equals 15 residues. Germline V lookup: CDR1 KGHSH, CDR2 LQKENI. V dropped 6 bases and J dropped 2 bases, with 16 bases sitting between them. The CDR3 DNA is TGTGCCAGCTCGGACCGGCAGGGGTGGCAAGAGACCCAGTACTTC. It yields the protein CASSDRQGWQETQYF.

The V gene is TRBV19, the J gene TRBJ1-3; no clear D gene. CDR3 length equals 15 residues. V lost 3 bases and J lost 3, with 12 bases in between. Germline V gives CDR1 LNHDA, CDR2 SQIVND (reference sequence). The CDR3 spells CASSIADGIGNTIYF. CDR3 DNA sequence: TGTGCCAGTAGTATCGCTGACGGGATTGGAAACACCATATATTTT. Supplemented by reference TRBV19 and TRBJ1-3, the full variable domain reads DGGITQSPKYLFRKEGQNVTLSCEQNLNHDAMYWYRQDPGQGLRLIYYSQIVNDFQKGDIAEGYSVSREKKESFPLTVTSAQKNPTAFYLCASSIADGIGNTIYFGEGSWLTVV.

The chain uses TRBV6-5 and TRBJ1-4; possible D gene TRBD1, 5 bases. The CDR3 covers 15 residues. Trimming left V 8 bases short and J 0 bases short, with 13 bases between. Germline V lookup: CDR1 MNHEY, CDR2 SVGAGI. CDR3 amino acids: CASAMGGSTNEKLFF. CDR3 DNA: TGTGCCAGCGCCATGGGGGGGTCAACTAATGAAAAACTGTTTTTT.

The chain joins TRBV5-6 to TRBJ1-6, with D maybe TRBD1 (6 bases). V was pared by 3 bases and J by 10 bases, with 14 bases between. The V gene's germline CDR1 is SGHDT and CDR2 YYEEEE. The CDR3 has 14 amino acids. CDR3 protein: CASSSGHQTSPLHF. CDR3 bases: TGTGCCAGCAGCTCGGGACACCAAACCTCACCCCTCCACTTT. The full variable domain, its missing parts supplied by reference TRBV5-6 and TRBJ1-6, is DAGVTQSPTHLIKTRGQQVTLRCSPKSGHDTVSWYQQALGQGPQFIFQYYEEEERQRGNFPDRFSGHQFPNYSSELNVNALLLGDSALYLCASSSGHQTSPLHFGNGTRLTVT.

This chain joins TRBV6-5 and TRBJ1-1, with D uncertain. CDR1 and CDR2 from the germline V gene are MNHEY and SVGAGI. The CDR3 length is 11 residues. V gave up 8 bases and J gave up 5 bases, with 9 bases separating them. CDR3 in DNA: TGTGCCAGCTCCCCAGGAACTGAAGCTTTCTTT. Translating it yields CASSPGTEAFF.

The chain uses TRBV12-3 or TRBV12-4 and TRBJ2-1, with D possibly matching TRBD2 (5 bases). Trimming left V 6 bases short and J 8 bases short, with 14 bases between. This CDR3 spans 13 amino acids. CDR3 DNA: TGTGCCAGCAGACCCCAAGACGGGGATGAGCAGTTCTTC. Protein: CASRPQDGDEQFF.

This chain joins TRBV24-1 and TRBJ2-7, with TRBD1 matching over 8 bases. Germline V gene lookup returns CDR1 KGHDR and CDR2 SFDVKD. The CDR3 runs to 15 residues. The V gene end was trimmed by 4 bases and the J gene end by 5 bases; junction bases not matched to a gene: 9. CDR3 sequence reads: CATSEGTGGRHEQYF. The CDR3 bases are TGTGCCACCAGTGAGGGCACAGGGGGTCGGCACGAGCAGTACTTC.

In its sample, this clone was seen once. This chain links TRBV21-1 with TRBJ1-5; TRBD1, the table's D call, was not compared with the DNA. TRBV21-1 is listed as a pseudogene. The CDR3 is 15 amino acids. CDR3 loop: CASSKRTGGNQPQHF. The DNA for the CDR3 is TGTGCCAGCAGCAAACGGACAGGGGGCAATCAGCCCCAGCATTTT.

The V gene is TRBV5-1, the J gene TRBJ2-1; possibly TRBD2 for D (5 bases). Trimming removed 0 bases at V and 0 bases at J, with 7 bases between. Germline CDR1 and CDR2: SGHRS and YFSETQ. CDR3 length equals 15 residues. This CDR3 is CASSLDGSSYNEQFF. In DNA form, the CDR3 reads TGCGCCAGCAGCTTGGATGGGAGCTCCTACAATGAGCAGTTCTTC.

The rearrangement links TRBV2 to TRBJ2-2, with 7 bases lining up with TRBD1. The V gene end was trimmed by 2 bases and the J gene end by 4 bases; junction bases not matched to a gene: 7. CDR1 is SNHLY, CDR2 FYNNEI, per germline. This CDR3 is built from 16 residues. The CDR3 is CASSESGQELTGELFF. The CDR3 nucleotides are TGTGCCAGCAGTGAAAGTGGACAGGAGCTCACCGGGGAGCTGTTTTTT.

The V call is TRBV6-5, the J call TRBJ1-5, with D unclear. This CDR3 comprises 15 residues. CDR1 and CDR2 from the germline V gene are MNHEY and SVGAGI. V lost 6 bases, J lost 0 bases, and 12 bases lay in between. The CDR3 DNA reads as TGTGCCAGCAGCCCGGGGTTTAATAGCAATCAGCCCCAGCATTTT. This translates into CASSPGFNSNQPQHF.

This clone was observed a single time. The chain carries TRBV7-9 and TRBJ1-1; no clear D gene. Germline assignment: CDR1 SEHNR and CDR2 FQNEAQ (reference sequence). V lost 7 bases, J lost 5 bases, and 14 bases lay in between. The CDR3 totals 13 residues. This CDR3 is CASILNGGTEAFF. CDR3 bases: TGTGCCAGCATCCTAAATGGCGGTACTGAAGCTTTCTTT.

The V call is TRBV20-1, the J call TRBJ1-5; 7 positions match TRBD1. The CDR3 covers 16 residues. The V gene's germline CDR1 is DFQATT and CDR2 SNEGSKA (reference sequence). Germline trimming cut 3 bases from V and 1 base from J; bases unmatched to any gene: 9. CDR3 in amino acids: CSASLRTGGSNQPQHF. The CDR3 DNA reads TGCAGTGCTAGTCTAAGGACAGGTGGAAGCAATCAGCCCCAGCATTTT.

This clone came up a few times. V and J are TRBV6-5 and TRBJ2-7, with 9 bases identical to TRBD1. J was trimmed by 9 bases and V by 5 bases; bases with no gene match: 5. This CDR3 is 12 amino acids long. In germline, CDR1 is MNHEY, CDR2 SVGAGI. The CDR3 here is CASSPGQGRQYF. In DNA, the CDR3 is TGTGCCAGCAGTCCGGGACAGGGTCGGCAGTACTTC.